The 20 T cell receptor beta chains below were found in one sample sequenced in a study of identical twins. TCRdb used MiXCR to reprocess the 5' RACE reads, holding one entry per CDR3 protein. The profile covers 1.5 million to 2 million distinct CDR3 sequences, with under 35% appearing a single time and under 0.35% taken by the ten largest. Sequencing input: cord blood. The receptors were sampled from a newborn girl in good health.

This clonotype was detected only a few times. Just one base apart from a much larger clone, this may be a read error. CDR3 protein: CASSMTGGNYGYTF. The CDR3 DNA reads TGCGCCAGCAGCATGACAGGGGGTAACTATGGCTACACCTTC. The rearrangement joins TRBV5-1 to TRBJ1-2; 9 bases match TRBD1. This CDR3 spans 14 amino acids. The V and J ends lost 4 bases and 1 base, in that order; junction bases with no gene match: 2. Germline CDR1 SGHRS, CDR2 YFSETQ.

The rearrangement uses TRBV7-9 and TRBJ2-5; D might be TRBD1 (6 bases). Trimming took off 3 bases at V and 2 bases at J, with 19 bases between the two ends. The CDR3 has 17 residues. Germline V gene sequence: CDR1 SEHNR, CDR2 FQNEAQ (reference sequence). The CDR3 here is CASSFIRVRDTQETQYF. For the CDR3, the DNA is TGTGCCAGCAGCTTCATTAGGGTCCGGGACACTCAAGAGACCCAGTACTTC.

This clonotype was found a few times. V and J are TRBV28 and TRBJ2-7; D not certain. Trimming left V 1 base short and J 0 bases short, with 13 bases between. In germline, CDR1 is MDHEN, CDR2 SYDVKM. The CDR3 length is 16 residues. CDR3 protein: CASSLSLLSFSYEQYF. CDR3 coding DNA: TGTGCCAGCAGTTTATCCCTCCTGAGCTTCTCCTACGAGCAGTACTTC.

The genes are TRBV25-1 and TRBJ2-7; D gene unclear. Germline V gene lookup returns CDR1 MGHDK and CDR2 SYGVNS. Between the trimmed V and J ends, which lost 1 base and 6 bases, there was a span of 7 bases. The CDR3 length is 12 residues. The CDR3 DNA is TGTGCCAGCAGTGAATGGAACCCCGAGCAGTACTTC. This encodes CASSEWNPEQYF.

This clonotype was counted a single time. The rearrangement links TRBV29-1 to TRBJ2-1; TRBD2 matches 8 bases. V was clipped by 5 bases and J by 5 bases; unmatched bases: 11. The CDR3 covers 15 residues. From germline, CDR1 is SQVTM and CDR2 ANQGSEA. The chain's CDR3 is CSVLGLDWFDNEQFF. The CDR3, as DNA: TGCAGCGTTTTGGGACTAGATTGGTTCGACAATGAGCAGTTCTTC.

The chain recombines TRBV29-1 with TRBJ2-5, with D possibly TRBD1 on 5 matching bases. The CDR3 consists of 12 residues. Germline loops: CDR1 SQVTM, CDR2 ANQGSEA. Trimming removed 3 bases from V and 4 bases from J, with 9 bases in between. The CDR3 sequence: CSVDTQGETQYF. The CDR3 DNA is TGCAGCGTTGATACTCAGGGAGAGACCCAGTACTTC.

The rearrangement joins TRBV2 to TRBJ1-6; D is unresolved. Germline V lookup: CDR1 SNHLY, CDR2 FYNNEI. The CDR3 loop spans 14 amino acids. The V gene lost 8 bases and the J gene lost 5 bases, with 13 bases spanning the gap. CDR3 protein: CASGIATDNSPLHF. The CDR3 coding sequence is TGTGCCAGCGGAATAGCCACCGATAATTCACCCCTCCACTTT.

This clonotype was detected many times. This chain connects TRBV28 to TRBJ1-2; TRBD1 matches 7 bases. The germline V gene has CDR1 MDHEN and CDR2 SYDVKM. This CDR3 has 13 amino acids. V lost 5 bases and J lost 4; bases outside the gene matches: 4. CDR3 in DNA: TGTGCCAGCAGTACAGGGGTTAGCTATGGCTACACCTTC. Amino acid sequence: CASSTGVSYGYTF.

The DNA for the CDR3 is TGTGCCAGCAACAAAGTGGAGGGTGTCTCCGCTTTTGAAGAGACCCAGTACTTC. Amino acids: CASNKVEGVSAFEETQYF. This chain joins TRBV21-1 and TRBJ2-5; the table assigns TRBD2, which was not confirmed against the DNA. TRBV21-1 represents a pseudogene. The CDR3 is 18 amino acids.

The sample holds a few counts of this clonotype. V and J are TRBV5-1 and TRBJ2-7; D might be TRBD1 or TRBD2, each matching 5 bases. This CDR3 contains 14 residues. Germline V gene sequence: CDR1 SGHRS, CDR2 YFSETQ. Trimming pared 4 bases from V and 3 bases from J, leaving 14 bases between. CDR3 in amino acids: CASSGPGTDYEQYF. As DNA, the CDR3 is TGCGCCAGCAGCGGGCCCGGGACGGACTACGAGCAGTACTTC.

V gene TRBV20-1 combines with J gene TRBJ2-3; TRBD1 matches at 9 bases. CDR3 length equals 14 residues. Per the germline V gene, CDR1 is DFQATT and CDR2 is SNEGSKA (reference sequence). V lost 6 bases to trimming and J lost 5 bases; unmatched junction nucleotides: 9. This chain's CDR3 is CSARDRVLVDTQYF. For the CDR3, the DNA is TGCAGTGCGCGGGACAGGGTGTTGGTAGATACGCAGTATTTT.

The chain has TRBV30 and TRBJ1-5; D remains unclear. Germline CDR1 and CDR2: GTSNPN and SVGIG (reference sequence). Trimming left V 2 bases short and J 7 bases short, with 12 bases between. This CDR3 has 13 residues. The CDR3 DNA reads as TGTGCCTGGAGTCCTCCTATTAGGCAGCCCCAGCATTTT. Translated, it gives CAWSPPIRQPQHF.

This clonotype was observed a handful of times. This sequence joins TRBV6-5 and TRBJ2-1; no firm D call. In germline, CDR1 is MNHEY, CDR2 SVGAGI. The CDR3 extends over 12 amino acids. Trimming took 5 bases from V and 6 from J, leaving 8 bases between them. The CDR3 nucleotides read TGTGCCAGCAGTCCGTACGCCAATGAGCAGTTCTTC. Translated, it gives CASSPYANEQFF.

This clonotype was detected a few times. The V call is TRBV27, the J call TRBJ2-5; D gene ambiguous. Germline values: CDR1 MNHEY, CDR2 SMNVEV (reference sequence). The CDR3 length is 13 residues. V was shortened by 5 bases and J by 1 base, with 8 bases between the two germline ends. Here the CDR3 DNA reads TGTGCCAGCAGTGTGACGGCCCAAGAGACCCAGTACTTC. Its translation is CASSVTAQETQYF.

The chain employs TRBV6-7 and TRBJ2-2; perhaps TRBD1 as D (5 bases). TRBV6-7 is assigned to the ORF class and has an uncertain function. V lost 6 bases, J lost 0 bases, and 14 bases lay in between. The CDR3 is 16 residues long. CDR3 loop: CASSHGHNSNTGELFF. The CDR3 nucleotides are TGTGCCAGCAGCCATGGACACAATTCGAACACCGGGGAGCTGTTTTTT.

V and J are TRBV2 and TRBJ2-5, with TRBD2 matching 16 bases. V shed 5 bases and J 11 bases; nucleotides not matched to a gene: 20. The CDR3 is 19 amino acids. Looked up from germline, CDR1 is SNHLY and CDR2 is FYNNEI. The CDR3 DNA reads as TGTGCCAGCAGTCAGAGGGGGACTAGCGGGGGGGCTAGCTACAATGAGCAGTACTTC. It codes for CASSQRGTSGGASYNEQYF.

The chain carries TRBV28 and TRBJ1-5, with D tentatively TRBD1 (6 bases). CDR1 MDHEN and CDR2 SYDVKM come from the germline V gene. Trimming stripped 2 bases from V and 7 bases from J, with 18 bases between. The CDR3 is made up of 16 amino acids. CDR3 nucleotide sequence: TGTGCCAGCAGTTTAGTCAGGGGCCCCCTGAGCCAGCCCCAGCATTTT. Residues: CASSLVRGPLSQPQHF. Variable domain in full (rest from reference TRBV28 and TRBJ1-5): DVKVTQSSRYLVKRTGEKVFLECVQDMDHENMFWYRQDPGLGLRLIYFSYDVKMKEKGDIPEGYSVSREKKERFSLILESASTNQTSMYLCASSLVRGPLSQPQHFGDGTRLSIL.

This rearrangement joins TRBV4-2 to TRBJ2-1; 11 bases map to TRBD1. The trim removed 0 bases at V and 7 bases at J, leaving 5 bases unmatched. CDR3 length: 16 amino acids. Germline V gene data show CDR1 as LGHNA and CDR2 as YNFKEQ. CDR3 DNA: TGTGCCAGCAGCCAAGAGGGACAGGGGGAGGAGAATGAGCAGTTCTTC. As protein: CASSQEGQGEENEQFF.

This chain links TRBV2 with TRBJ1-6, with 7 nucleotides matching TRBD1. The CDR3 is made up of 13 amino acids. Germline V CDR1 and CDR2: SNHLY, FYNNEI. CDR3 DNA: TGTGCAACTCATCGGGACAGCAATTCACCCCTCCACTTT. This sequence encodes CATHRDSNSPLHF.

This clonotype was recorded a few times. The chain has TRBV20-1 and TRBJ2-7; TRBD2 aligns across 8 bases. CDR1 and CDR2 (germline): DFQATT, SNEGSKA (reference sequence). The ends lost 6 bases at V and 2 bases at J; junction bases unmatched: 6. This CDR3 has 13 residues. DNA of the CDR3: TGCAGTGCGTTAGCGGGGTCGACCTACGAGCAGTACTTC. Translating it yields CSALAGSTYEQYF.